A single sample is the source of the 28 T cell receptor beta chains below, sequenced in a study of cytomegalovirus exposure and HLA in healthy donors. The PCR used 60 Vbeta and 13 Jbeta primers. Some clones are missing from TCRdb's copy, which holds only in-frame ones; the method was immunoSEQ multiplex PCR. The sample yields 200,000 to 250,000 clones, 70% to 80% seen once. Material for sequencing was PBMCs. These receptors came from a man between 40 and 49 years old in good health and CMV-seronegative.

The chain is built from TRBV5-1 and TRBJ1-1, with TRBD1 matching over 7 bases. V was pared by 4 bases and J by 6 bases, with 6 bases of the junction left unmatched. The CDR3 totals 13 residues. Looked up from germline, CDR1 is SGHRS and CDR2 is YFSETQ. CDR3 sequence (DNA): TGCGCCAGCAGCCGACAGGGTGGTGCTGAAGCTTTCTTT. This translates into CASSRQGGAEAFF.

The V call is TRBV28, the J call TRBJ2-3; D call uncertain. CDR1 is MDHEN, CDR2 SYDVKM, per germline. The CDR3 has 13 amino acids. Between the trimmed V and J ends, which lost 3 bases and 3 bases, there was a span of 7 bases. CDR3 sequence (DNA): TGTGCCAGCAGTTTCGGTATAACAGATACGCAGTATTTT. Translation gives CASSFGITDTQYF.

The chain carries TRBV19 and TRBJ2-6; no reliable D call. In germline, CDR1 is LNHDA, CDR2 SQIVND (reference sequence). This CDR3 is built from 12 residues. Trimming pared 7 bases from V and 4 bases from J, leaving 5 bases between. CDR3 nucleotide sequence: TGTGCCAGTACATCCGGGGCCAACGTCCTGACTTTC. Amino acid sequence: CASTSGANVLTF.

The chain employs TRBV5-1 and TRBJ1-1, with 10 bases aligning to TRBD1. CDR1 and CDR2 (germline): SGHRS, YFSETQ. Unmatched junction bases numbered 6, after V lost 4 bases and J lost 0 bases. CDR3 size: 16 residues. DNA of the CDR3: TGCGCCAGCAGCCGGGGACAGGGGTCTATGAACACTGAAGCTTTCTTT. It specifies CASSRGQGSMNTEAFF.

This clone was seen only a few times. The V gene is TRBV7-9, the J gene TRBJ1-5; D is ambiguous. Trimming took 3 bases from V and 6 from J, leaving 6 bases between them. The CDR3 totals 12 residues. CDR1 SEHNR and CDR2 FQNEAQ come from the germline V gene (reference sequence). The chain's CDR3 is CASSFIGQPQHF. DNA of the CDR3: TGTGCCAGCAGCTTCATCGGTCAGCCCCAGCATTTT. The full variable domain, completed using reference TRBV7-9 and TRBJ1-5, is DTGVSQNPRHKITKRGQNVTFRCDPISEHNRLYWYRQTLGQGPEFLTYFQNEAQLEKSRLLSDRFSAERPKGSFSTLEIQRTEQGDSAMYLCASSFIGQPQHFGDGTRLSIL.

V is TRBV25-1 and J is TRBJ1-6; D is perhaps TRBD1 (5 bases). The germline V gene encodes CDR1 MGHDK and CDR2 SYGVNS. V lost 1 base and J 10 bases, leaving 14 bases between the germline ends. This CDR3 region has 15 residues. This CDR3 is CASSEFGRARSPLHF. CDR3 DNA: TGTGCCAGCAGTGAATTTGGCAGGGCACGGTCACCCCTCCACTTT.

The chain recombines TRBV10-3 with TRBJ2-6, with D tentatively TRBD2 (5 bases). The CDR3 covers 17 residues. CDR1 ENHRY and CDR2 SYGVKD come from the germline V gene. The V and J ends lost 6 bases and 4 bases respectively, with 19 bases between them. CDR3: CAIRNAGRGKGANVLTF. In DNA form, the CDR3 reads TGTGCCATCAGGAATGCGGGTCGGGGAAAAGGGGCCAACGTCCTGACTTTC.

V is TRBV28 and J is TRBJ1-5; 7 positions agree with TRBD1. The CDR3 runs to 16 residues. Germline V lookup: CDR1 MDHEN, CDR2 SYDVKM. V was pared by 6 bases and J by 4 bases, with 12 bases of the junction left unmatched. The CDR3 sequence is CASSPRGRRGNQPQHF. In DNA form, the CDR3 reads TGTGCCAGCAGCCCCAGGGGGAGACGAGGGAATCAGCCCCAGCATTTT. The full variable domain, completed using reference TRBV28 and TRBJ1-5, is DVKVTQSSRYLVKRTGEKVFLECVQDMDHENMFWYRQDPGLGLRLIYFSYDVKMKEKGDIPEGYSVSREKKERFSLILESASTNQTSMYLCASSPRGRRGNQPQHFGDGTRLSIL.

The gene calls are TRBV18 and TRBJ2-7; D may be TRBD1 (5 bases). The CDR3 contains 14 residues. Germline V CDR1 and CDR2: KGHSH, LQKENI. Trimming removed 4 bases from V and 4 bases from J, with 14 bases in between. CDR3 in DNA: TGTGCCAGCTCACGCCCCTCTACAGGTTACGAGCAGTACTTC. Translation: CASSRPSTGYEQYF.

This chain connects TRBV2 to TRBJ2-7; D might be TRBD2 (6 bases). The CDR3 has 16 amino acids. Germline assignment: CDR1 SNHLY and CDR2 FYNNEI. V dropped 11 bases and J dropped 0 bases, with 23 bases sitting between them. The CDR3 is CASPERGEENSYEQYF. DNA of the CDR3: TGTGCCTCTCCTGAGAGAGGGGAGGAAAACTCCTACGAGCAGTACTTC.

This chain joins TRBV7-2 and TRBJ1-4; TRBD1 might be the D (6 bases). The CDR3 consists of 15 residues. Germline loops: CDR1 SGHTA, CDR2 FQGNSA. V lost 0 bases, J lost 6 bases, and 11 bases lay in between. The chain's CDR3 is CASSLARGSHEKLFF. The CDR3 nucleotides are TGTGCCAGCAGCTTAGCGAGGGGGAGTCATGAAAAACTGTTTTTT.

CDR3 DNA: TGTGCCAGCAGTAAGGGGGGGAGCAATCAGCCCCAGCATTTT. Translation: CASSKGGSNQPQHF. This chain joins TRBV28 and TRBJ1-5; D possibly corresponds to TRBD1 (6 bases). The CDR3 extends over 14 amino acids. CDR1 is MDHEN, CDR2 SYDVKM, per germline. Trimming pared 5 bases from V and 1 base from J, leaving 9 bases between.

Here the CDR3 DNA reads TGCGCCAGCAGCCGAAGGACGGGAGGGGACACCGGGGAGCTGTTTTTT. Translated, it gives CASSRRTGGDTGELFF. The chain employs TRBV5-1 and TRBJ2-2; 8 nucleotides line up with TRBD2. The J segment lost 3 bases and the V segment lost 4 bases, leaving 8 bases of the junction unmatched. Germline V lookup: CDR1 SGHRS, CDR2 YFSETQ. This CDR3 comprises 16 residues.

This chain uses TRBV5-6 with TRBJ1-1; D perhaps matches TRBD1 (5 bases). Germline CDR1 and CDR2: SGHDT and YYEEEE. This CDR3 has 15 amino acids. The ends were cut back, 2 bases at V and 3 bases at J, with 14 bases in the middle. As DNA, the CDR3 is TGTGCCAGCAGCTTAACAGGACGAAGGGACACTGAAGCTTTCTTT. It specifies CASSLTGRRDTEAFF.

The genes are TRBV5-4 and TRBJ1-4, with D possibly TRBD1 on 6 matching bases. The germline V gene encodes CDR1 SGHNT and CDR2 YYREEE (reference sequence). The V and J ends lost 2 bases and 7 bases respectively, with 15 bases between them. This CDR3 contains 15 residues. CDR3 coding DNA: TGTGCCAGCAGCTTAAGGTCGAGGGGGAGTGAAAAACTGTTTTTT. Its protein product is CASSLRSRGSEKLFF. The entire variable domain, with the rest obtained from reference TRBV5-4 and TRBJ1-4, is as follows: ETGVTQSPTHLIKTRGQQVTLRCSSQSGHNTVSWYQQALGQGPQFIFQYYREEENGRGNFPPRFSGLQFPNYSSELNVNALELDDSALYLCASSLRSRGSEKLFFGSGTQLSVL.

This clone has more than one count but fewer than ten. J is TRBJ2-1 and V is TRBV7-9; 7 bases map to TRBD2. CDR3 length equals 13 residues. V lost 3 bases, J lost 15 bases, and 11 bases stayed unmatched. Germline V gives CDR1 SEHNR, CDR2 FQNEAQ (reference sequence). The CDR3 sequence: CASSFHGGENGFF. As DNA, the CDR3 is TGTGCCAGCAGCTTCCATGGGGGGGAAAATGGGTTCTTC.

V and J are TRBV28 and TRBJ2-7; the match to TRBD1 covers 7 bases. The CDR3 is 13 residues long. The J segment lost 6 bases and the V segment lost 2 bases, leaving 4 bases of the junction unmatched. CDR1 is MDHEN and CDR2 is SYDVKM in the germline V gene. Written as DNA, the CDR3 is TGTGCCAGCAGTTTACCGACAGGGTCCGAGCAGTACTTC. It translates to CASSLPTGSEQYF.

The chain joins TRBV5-4 to TRBJ2-7, with 9 nucleotides matching TRBD1. Per the germline V gene, CDR1 is SGHNT and CDR2 is YYREEE (reference sequence). The ends lost 3 bases at V and 3 bases at J; junction bases unmatched: 4. This CDR3 is 14 amino acids long. For the CDR3, the DNA is TGTGCCAGCAGCTCCGGGACAGGGCTCTACGAGCAGTACTTC. It codes for CASSSGTGLYEQYF.

V gene TRBV11-2 combines with J gene TRBJ2-5; D uncertain. The CDR3 consists of 14 residues. Trimming removed 1 base from V and 10 bases from J, with 16 bases in between. Germline V lookup: CDR1 SGHAT, CDR2 FQNNGV. The CDR3 DNA follows: TGTGCCAGCAGCTTAGGAGGCAGAACCAAAGGCCAGTACTTC. It codes for CASSLGGRTKGQYF.

This rearrangement joins TRBV9 to TRBJ2-5, with 8 bases matching TRBD2. Germline-derived CDR1 and CDR2 are SGDLS and YYNGEE. The V and J ends lost 0 bases and 9 bases, in that order; junction bases with no gene match: 13. CDR3 size: 16 residues. CDR3 in DNA: TGTGCCAGCAGCGTAGAGAGCGGGAGCGGATGGGAGGCCCAGTACTTC. It codes for CASSVESGSGWEAQYF.

The rearrangement joins TRBV27 to TRBJ2-1; 7 nucleotides line up with TRBD2. Germline loops: CDR1 MNHEY, CDR2 SMNVEV (reference sequence). With V trimmed by 6 bases and J by 1 base, 3 bases remained unmatched. The CDR3 loop spans 14 amino acids. In nucleotides, the CDR3 is TGTGCCAGCAGCCGACTAGCATCCTACAATGAGCAGTTCTTC. Amino acids: CASSRLASYNEQFF.

DNA for the CDR3: TGTGCCAGCAGCTCCAGGGGACCCAAAACAGATACGCAGTATTTT. Translated, it gives CASSSRGPKTDTQYF. The rearrangement joins TRBV5-8 to TRBJ2-3; D perhaps matches TRBD1 (6 bases). This CDR3 is 15 amino acids long. Trimming left V 3 bases short and J 3 bases short, with 14 bases between. Germline V lookup: CDR1 SGHTS, CDR2 YDEGEE.

The chain recombines TRBV7-2 with TRBJ2-5; 9 positions match TRBD2. The CDR3 consists of 12 residues. CDR1 SGHTA and CDR2 FQGNSA come from the germline V gene. With 6 bases clipped from V and 5 bases from J, the junction kept 1 base outside the gene matches. The CDR3 loop is CASRAGGETQYF. CDR3 nucleotide sequence: TGTGCCAGCAGGGCGGGGGGGGAGACCCAGTACTTC.

There are a few counts of this clone. The gene calls are TRBV27 and TRBJ1-5, with TRBD1 matching 9 bases. Looked up from germline, CDR1 is MNHEY and CDR2 is SMNVEV (reference sequence). V was pared by 5 bases and J by 12 bases, with 17 bases of the junction left unmatched. The CDR3 is made up of 16 amino acids. In DNA, the CDR3 is TGTGCCAGCAGTCCAATAGGGACAGGGCGAGGTGGTGACCAGCATTTT. It specifies CASSPIGTGRGGDQHF.

V and J are TRBV2 and TRBJ2-5, with 7 bases that match TRBD1. The CDR3 contains 13 residues. Germline CDR1 SNHLY, CDR2 FYNNEI. Trimming at V came to 10 bases and at J to 4 bases, leaving 9 bases not matched to a gene. The CDR3 reads CAIPLTGRETQYF. For the CDR3, the DNA is TGTGCCATCCCACTGACAGGGAGAGAGACCCAGTACTTC.

The chain combines TRBV7-9 with TRBJ2-7; TRBD1 matches at 7 bases. CDR1 and CDR2 from the germline V gene are SEHNR and FQNEAQ (reference sequence). This CDR3 has 14 residues. V lost 5 bases to trimming and J lost 3 bases; unmatched junction nucleotides: 7. The CDR3 DNA sequence: TGTGCCAGCAGCACCGACAGGGTAGGCTACGAGCAGTACTTC. It encodes CASSTDRVGYEQYF.

The rearrangement uses TRBV6-6 and TRBJ2-7; D unclear. Trimming shortened V by 5 bases and J by 6 bases, and 8 bases separated the two germline ends. Germline V gene sequence: CDR1 MNHNY, CDR2 SVGAGI (reference sequence). This CDR3 contains 11 residues. The DNA for the CDR3 is TGTGCCAGCAGTCGCCAGGCCGAGCAGTACTTC. Its translation: CASSRQAEQYF.

This clone occurred once. The chain employs TRBV27 and TRBJ2-7; TRBD1 agrees at 8 bases. The CDR3 is 14 amino acids. The V segment lost 3 bases and the J segment 7 bases; nucleotides outside the gene matches: 8. Germline V gene sequence: CDR1 MNHEY, CDR2 SMNVEV (reference sequence). The CDR3 loop is CASSFQDRVGEQYF. The CDR3 region has the DNA TGTGCCAGCAGTTTTCAGGACAGGGTGGGGGAGCAGTACTTC.